This entry describes one T cell receptor beta chain. Its antigen is not known. The data are from a study of T cell responses to AZD1222 COVID-19 vaccine. Study results and caveats: The donors showed a predominance of white British ancestry and of females, with possible underestimation of clonal diversity. The span of vaccine-associated CD4 TCRs extended across spike, with dominance at 160-218 and 743-854. The number of AZD1222 recipients seropositive at baseline was only 5 to 7.

Clones were read by immunoSEQ multiplex PCR, and TCRdb kept only the in-frame ones, dropping some. The sample has some 140,000 clones, under 95% seen once. CDR3 length: 16 residues. CDR1 is SGHRS, CDR2 YFSETQ, per germline. The ends were cut back, 0 bases at V and 0 bases at J, with 10 bases in the middle. V is TRBV5-1 and J is TRBJ1-3, with D possibly being TRBD1 (6 bases). The clonotype was recovered from an adult in good health. The sample here was peripheral blood, taken on day 0 of AZD1222 vaccination. Here the CDR3 reads CASSLGRGSSGNTIYF. CDR3 bases: TGCGCCAGCAGCTTGGGGAGGGGGAGCTCTGGAAACACCATATATTTT.